This T cell receptor beta chain was sequenced in a study of pediatric ulcerative colitis. CDR3 size: 15 residues. The V gene lost 4 bases and the J gene lost 1 base, with 12 bases spanning the gap. Germline CDR1 and CDR2: SGHDT and YYEEEE. Sequencing was performed with immunoSEQ multiplex PCR; in TCRdb, only in-frame clones are kept and a portion is missing. The table has 50,000 to 65,000 clones, roughly nine tenths seen once; the top ten hold around 3.5%. The receptor was derived from a boy younger than 18 with severe ulcerative colitis. The sequenced sample consisted of blood. The rearrangement joins TRBV5-6 to TRBJ1-3; no clear D. The CDR3 DNA reads TGTGCCAGCAGCCGCCGCTCGGGGTCTGGAAACACCATATATTTT. Translating gives CASSRRSGSGNTIYF.